Listed below are T cell receptor beta chains from one sample, sequenced in a study of graft-versus-host responses after intestinal transplantation. Their specific antigens are unknown. The assay was immunoSEQ multiplex PCR, and TCRdb's table has in-frame clones only and misses some. The sample records about 93,000 clones, roughly 91% being singletons. This specimen consisted of unstimulated CD8+ T cells sorted from spleen or lymph node cells, obtained before intestinal transplant. The receptors come from a human donor who received an intestinal transplant. CDR3s include the opening cysteine and the closing phenylalanine or tryptophan. D genes are given only for firm matches. Not all rows give a size; the values are once, few, many and, for expanded clones, a class.

CDR3 DNA,CDR3 protein,D gene,clone size,V gene,J gene,CDR3 length
TGTGCCAGCAGCTACGGGATTGATTATGGCTACACCTTC,CASSYGIDYGYTF,-,-,TRBV11-1,TRBJ1-2,13
TGTGCCAGCAGCTACCCTAGCGGGACAAGCACCGGGGAGCTGTTTTTT,CASSYPSGTSTGELFF,TRBD2,-,TRBV5-6,TRBJ2-2,16
TGTGCTAGTGGTCTAGAGGGTCACTACAATGAGCAGTTCTTC,CASGLEGHYNEQFF,-,-,TRBV12-5,TRBJ2-1,14
TGTGCCAGCAGCTTGTCTTTGGGGGGGCGAGAGACCCAGTACTTC,CASSLSLGGRETQYF,-,once,TRBV5-4,TRBJ2-5,15
TGCGCCAGCAGCCAAGACAGGGGGCCGGGTGAAGCTTTCTTT,CASSQDRGPGEAFF,TRBD1,-,TRBV4-3,TRBJ1-1,14
TGTGCCAGAAGCGTACTTGACAGGCGCCACCAAGAGACCCAGTACTTC,CARSVLDRRHQETQYF,-,-,TRBV5-3,TRBJ2-5,16
TGTGCCAGCAGCGTCACGCAACTAGCGGCACCCTCCTACGAGCAGTACTTC,CASSVTQLAAPSYEQYF,TRBD2,-,TRBV27,TRBJ2-7,17
TGTGCCAGCAGCCAAGCAGGGACTAGCGGGGACTTCTCCTACGAGCAGTACTTC,CASSQAGTSGDFSYEQYF,TRBD2,-,TRBV4-2,TRBJ2-7,18
TGCAGTGCGAGGGCATACAATGAGCAGTTCTTC,CSARAYNEQFF,-,once,TRBV20-1,TRBJ2-1,11
TGTGCCAGCAGCCGGGGGGTAGGAGCCAAAAACATTCAGTACTTC,CASSRGVGAKNIQYF,TRBD2,-,TRBV6-1,TRBJ2-4,15
TGTGCCAGCAGGCGCAAAGTCTACGAGCAGTACTTC,CASRRKVYEQYF,-,-,TRBV6-8,TRBJ2-7,12
TGTGCCAGCAGCTTGGCGAACAGGGTAGATTCCTCCTATAATTCACCCCTCCACTTT,CASSLANRVDSSYNSPLHF,-,-,TRBV5-6,TRBJ1-6,19
TGTGCCAGCAGTGATCCGACCAGGGTGGACTATGGCTACACCTTC,CASSDPTRVDYGYTF,-,-,TRBV6-1,TRBJ1-2,15
TGTGCCAGCAGCTTAGTAGCGGGGGTAAACAATGAGCAGTTCTTC,CASSLVAGVNNEQFF,TRBD2,-,TRBV7-9,TRBJ2-1,15
TGTGCCAGCAGTGCTATCGGGGGAGATGGCTACACCTTC,CASSAIGGDGYTF,-,-,TRBV27,TRBJ1-2,13
TGTGCCAGCATGTGGGGACAGGCGGAGGTTAACGAGCAGTACTTC,CASMWGQAEVNEQYF,TRBD1,-,TRBV6-1,TRBJ2-7,15
TGCGCCAGCAGCCAAGAAGCTAGCGGGGGATCAGATACGCAGTATTTT,CASSQEASGGSDTQYF,TRBD2,-,TRBV4-1,TRBJ2-3,16
TGTGCCAGCAGTTTATCTGGGGGGGGGCTCTATGGCTACACCTTC,CASSLSGGGLYGYTF,-,-,TRBV27,TRBJ1-2,15
TGTGCCAGCAGCTCGGACCACGGGGACTACGAGCAGTACTTC,CASSSDHGDYEQYF,-,-,TRBV7-7,TRBJ2-7,14
TGTGCCAGCAGCCCCTCCCCCGGGAGCTTGTACGAGCAGTACTTC,CASSPSPGSLYEQYF,-,-,TRBV7-9,TRBJ2-7,15
TGCGCCAGCAGCTTGGCCGGACAGGGGGTAGGGTCACCCCTCCACTTT,CASSLAGQGVGSPLHF,TRBD1,-,TRBV5-1,TRBJ1-6,16
TGTGCCAGCAGTTTACGGGGTGACGAGCAGTACTTC,CASSLRGDEQYF,-,-,TRBV27,TRBJ2-7,12
TGTGCCAGCAGCCCGGAGGGAAGACTAGCGGGAGGAGGGGTGATAACAGATACGCAGTATTTT,CASSPEGRLAGGGVITDTQYF,TRBD2,-,TRBV7-6,TRBJ2-3,21
TGTGCCAGCAGCTTAAGGGCCCACCGGGACAGGGCGAATGAAAAACTGTTTTTT,CASSLRAHRDRANEKLFF,TRBD1,-,TRBV7-6,TRBJ1-4,18
TGTGCCAGCAGCGTAGACGGGGGCACAGATACGCAGTATTTT,CASSVDGGTDTQYF,-,-,TRBV9,TRBJ2-3,14
TGTGCCAGTAGTATTGGTTCAGGAGGCCCCTACGAGCAGTACTTC,CASSIGSGGPYEQYF,-,-,TRBV19,TRBJ2-7,15
TGTGCCAGCAGCTTAGGACTCTTCCAAGAGACCCAGTACTTC,CASSLGLFQETQYF,-,-,TRBV5-4,TRBJ2-5,14
TGTGCCAGTAGTATTGGCCCCAACGAGCAGTACTTC,CASSIGPNEQYF,-,-,TRBV19,TRBJ2-7,12